This T cell receptor (beta chain) appears in the sequencing data of a study of PD-L1 blockade in urothelial cancer. On the study more broadly: Patients had been given 0 to 3 earlier chemotherapy regimens. At 6 weeks and at 3 weeks (second dose) after treatment start, blood was analyzed.

CDR1 is SGHTA, CDR2 FQGTGA, per germline. The CDR3 extends over 15 amino acids. V lost 5 bases, J lost 0 bases, and 10 bases lay in between. Stated time point: pretreatment peripheral blood. Diagnoses among patients were locally advanced or metastatic urothelial carcinoma. Synthetic spike-ins, TCR analog templates, were added into each PCR. TCRdb keeps only in-frame clones here, not all; method: immunoSEQ multiplex PCR. The data hold around 86,000 clones, with roughly 80% observed a single time. This specimen was PBMCs, taken around atezolizumab (anti-PD-L1) treatment. The clonotype originates from a man aged 35 to 55 with urothelial cancer. This chain joins TRBV7-3 and TRBJ2-2; a weak D match, TRBD2 (6 bases). The CDR3 bases are TGTGCCAGCAGCCGTAGCGGATCGAACACCGGGGAGCTGTTTTTT. It codes for CASSRSGSNTGELFF.